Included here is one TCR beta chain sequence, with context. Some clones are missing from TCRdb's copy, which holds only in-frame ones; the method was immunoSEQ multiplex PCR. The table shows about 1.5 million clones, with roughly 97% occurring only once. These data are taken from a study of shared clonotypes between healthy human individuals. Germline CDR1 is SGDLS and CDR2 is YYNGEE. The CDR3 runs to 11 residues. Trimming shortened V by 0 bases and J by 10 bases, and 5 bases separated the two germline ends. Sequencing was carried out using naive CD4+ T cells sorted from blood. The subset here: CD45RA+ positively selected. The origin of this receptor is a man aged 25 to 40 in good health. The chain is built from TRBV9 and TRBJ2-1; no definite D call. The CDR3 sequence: CASSVDREQFF. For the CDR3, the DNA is TGTGCCAGCAGCGTAGACAGAGAGCAGTTCTTC.